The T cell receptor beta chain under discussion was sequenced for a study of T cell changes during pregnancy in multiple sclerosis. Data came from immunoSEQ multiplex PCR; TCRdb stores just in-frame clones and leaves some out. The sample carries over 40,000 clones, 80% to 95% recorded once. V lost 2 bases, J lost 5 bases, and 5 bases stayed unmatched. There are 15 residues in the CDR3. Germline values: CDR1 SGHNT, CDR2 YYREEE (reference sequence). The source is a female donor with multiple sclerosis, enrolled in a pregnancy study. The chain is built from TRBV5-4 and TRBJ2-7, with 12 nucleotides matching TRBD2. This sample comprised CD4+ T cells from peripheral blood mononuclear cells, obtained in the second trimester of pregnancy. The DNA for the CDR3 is TGTGCCAGCAGCTTCCCTAGCGGGGGGGCACACGAGCAGTACTTC. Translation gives CASSFPSGGAHEQYF. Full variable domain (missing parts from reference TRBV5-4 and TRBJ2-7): ETGVTQSPTHLIKTRGQQVTLRCSSQSGHNTVSWYQQALGQGPQFIFQYYREEENGRGNFPPRFSGLQFPNYSSELNVNALELDDSALYLCASSFPSGGAHEQYFGPGTRLTVT.